Sequencing of this T cell receptor (beta chain) was carried out in a study of T cell responses to AZD1222 COVID-19 vaccine. The assay was immunoSEQ multiplex PCR, and TCRdb's table has in-frame clones only and misses some. The data contain some 190,000 clones, around 90% of them seen just once; the ten biggest clones take up roughly 2%. About this clone: Its antigen is unidentified.

Findings of the study overall: It was only six AZD1222 recipients who were seropositive at baseline.

Between the trimmed V and J ends, which lost 2 bases and 7 bases, there was a span of 15 bases. Germline CDR1 and CDR2: MNHEY and SMNVEV (reference sequence). This CDR3 spans 16 amino acids. V usage is TRBV27 and J usage is TRBJ1-6; unclear D gene. The origin of this receptor is an adult who received the AZD1222 COVID-19 vaccine. This sample comprised peripheral blood, obtained 28 days after the second AZD1222 dose. The CDR3 is CASSLVYGGVNSPLHF. Written as DNA, the CDR3 is TGTGCCAGCAGTTTAGTATATGGAGGAGTCAATTCACCCCTCCACTTT.